These 8 T cell receptor beta chains were all obtained from the same sample, sequenced in a study of long-term antiretroviral therapy in people with HIV. Version v3.0 of the immunoSEQ assay ran at survey level. Sequenced by immunoSEQ multiplex PCR; TCRdb stores in-frame clones only, minus some. The sample has 24,000 or so clones; 93% are singletons. The specimen was unsorted PBMCs, collected 7.6 years after starting antiretroviral therapy. All receptors derive from a woman in her thirties or forties with HIV.

This clone showed up just a few times. The chain employs TRBV6-5 and TRBJ2-7; D is perhaps TRBD1 (6 bases). Germline CDR1 MNHEY, CDR2 SVGAGI. The length of the CDR3 is 16 residues. V was shortened by 0 bases and J by 6 bases, with 18 bases between the two germline ends. CDR3 sequence: CASSYSILYRDGEQYF. Written as DNA, the CDR3 is TGTGCCAGCAGTTACTCGATTCTTTACAGGGACGGCGAGCAGTACTTC.

The chain is built from TRBV18 and TRBJ1-1; the D is unclear. This CDR3 comprises 14 residues. Germline CDR1 and CDR2: KGHSH and LQKENI. Trimming removed 2 bases at V and 0 bases at J, with 7 bases between. CDR3 DNA sequence: TGTGCCAGCTCACCATCTTCAGTGAACACTGAAGCTTTCTTT. Amino acids: CASSPSSVNTEAFF.

The V call is TRBV4-3, the J call TRBJ1-4; 7 bases match TRBD1. J gave up 7 bases and V 0 bases, and 8 bases lay outside the gene matches. CDR1 and CDR2 from the germline V gene are LGHNA and YSLEER. This CDR3 is built from 16 residues. CDR3 bases: TGCGCCAGCAGCCAAGAGGAAGGGGGCGGGAGTGAAAAACTGTTTTTT. This codes for CASSQEEGGGSEKLFF.

V and J are TRBV4-3 and TRBJ1-3; a possible D gene is TRBD1 (5 bases). This CDR3 has 18 residues. The V gene lost 3 bases and the J gene lost 0 bases, with 18 bases spanning the gap. Germline V gene data show CDR1 as LGHNA and CDR2 as YSLEER. CDR3 bases: TGCGCCAGCAGCCAGTACTCACAGGAGACCAACTCTGGAAACACCATATATTTT. Its translation is CASSQYSQETNSGNTIYF.

This clone is a singleton in its sample. CDR3: CASSQSGQGAQETQYF. The CDR3, as DNA: TGTGCCAGCAGCCAATCGGGACAGGGAGCCCAAGAGACCCAGTACTTC. The chain links TRBV7-2 to TRBJ2-5, with 9 bases fitting TRBD1. V lost 5 bases to trimming and J lost 1 base; unmatched junction nucleotides: 8. Looked up from germline, CDR1 is SGHTA and CDR2 is FQGNSA. The CDR3 extends over 16 amino acids. Looking up the rest from reference TRBV7-2 and TRBJ2-5 gives the full variable domain: GAGVSQSPSNKVTEKGKDVELRCDPISGHTALYWYRQSLGQGLEFLIYFQGNSAPDKSGLPSDRFSAERTGGSVSTLTIQRTQQEDSAVYLCASSQSGQGAQETQYFGPGTRLLVL.

V usage is TRBV30 and J usage is TRBJ2-3, with D perhaps TRBD1 (6 bases). The CDR3 loop spans 16 amino acids. Trimming removed 0 bases from V and 1 base from J, with 14 bases in between. The germline V gene encodes CDR1 GTSNPN and CDR2 SVGIG (reference sequence). CDR3 loop: CAWSVGRGYGTDTQYF. CDR3 nucleotides: TGTGCCTGGAGTGTAGGTAGGGGGTATGGCACAGATACGCAGTATTTT.

This chain links TRBV18 with TRBJ2-3; 8 bases fit TRBD2. The germline V gene has CDR1 KGHSH and CDR2 LQKENI. Trimming at V came to 0 bases and at J to 5 bases, leaving 10 bases not matched to a gene. The CDR3 runs 17 residues. CDR3 sequence: CASSPPASSGWEDTQYF. The CDR3 region has the DNA TGTGCCAGCTCACCACCGGCGTCTAGCGGGTGGGAAGATACGCAGTATTTT.

V usage is TRBV10-3 and J usage is TRBJ1-3; D might be TRBD1 (6 bases). Per germline, CDR1 ENHRY and CDR2 SYGVKD. The germline V and J ends were trimmed by 4 bases and 1 base, with 17 bases remaining between them. There are 17 residues in the CDR3. The CDR3 bases are TGTGCCATCAGTGCGTCGGCGGGGGCCTCGTCTGGAAACACCATATATTTT. It specifies CAISASAGASSGNTIYF.